The clone carrying this T cell receptor (beta chain) was found many times. As yet, its antigen is unknown. In building TCR beta libraries, iRepertoire HTBI primers were used together with Arm-PCR of CDR3 regions. TCRdb re-called the multiplex PCR reads through MiXCR, storing one row per CDR3 protein. The sample lists 680,000 or so distinct CDR3 sequences, 16% occurring once. CDR3 size: 13 residues. V was cut by 6 bases and J by 4 bases, with 13 bases left in between. Germline CDR1 reads MNHNS; CDR2 reads SASEGT. The sample comes from a study of regulatory T cells in long-lasting Graves disease. Whole-study findings and limits: More public clonotypes were shared by persistent patients (2,741) than by new patients (approximately 990). Gene preferences differed: TRBV28, TRBJ1-2, TRBJ2-5 in persistent cases.

Time point: newly diagnosed GD, antithyroid drugs for less than 3 months. The TCR library was prepared using RNA isolated from PBMCs. This sample also belongs to another study, concerning T cells in Graves' hyperthyroidism and ophthalmopathy. That study adds: The TCR CDR3 first-round RT-PCR relied on the HTBI primer set.

The sample consisted of peripheral blood mononuclear cells (PBMCs), taken at new diagnosis, from a patient treated with antithyroid drugs. The chain links TRBV6-1 to TRBJ2-7; D ambiguous. The clonotype comes from a woman under 40 with Graves disease. The CDR3 protein is CASSPDQKYEQYF. DNA for the CDR3: TGTGCCAGCAGCCCAGACCAAAAATACGAGCAGTACTTC.